The clone carrying this TCR beta chain has ten or more counts. The sample originates from a study of T-cell reconstitution after alpha-beta-depleted transplantation in children. V dropped 7 bases and J dropped 0 bases, with 10 bases sitting between them. There are 14 residues in the CDR3. From germline, CDR1 is LGHDT and CDR2 YNNKEL (reference sequence). The TCRbeta library was prepared with unique molecular identifiers. TCRdb itself ran the PCR reads through MiXCR, one entry per CDR3 protein. The sample yields 200,000 or so distinct CDR3 sequences, roughly 6% seen once. The sample was PBMCs, taken before TCRalphabeta/CD19-depleted stem cell transplant. The sequence was obtained from a girl under three years old with combined immunodeficiency, due to receive a stem cell transplant. This rearrangement joins TRBV3-1 to TRBJ2-1; D call uncertain. CDR3 sequence reads: CASTPRSSYNEQFF. DNA for the CDR3: TGTGCCAGCACCCCAAGAAGCTCCTACAATGAGCAGTTCTTC.